A selection of T cell receptor beta chains follows, all from one sample in a study of OX40 agonist ivuxolimab in advanced cancers. The table came from immunoSEQ multiplex PCR; TCRdb's copy has only in-frame clones and leaves some out. Altogether approximately 90,000 clones are present, roughly 85% being singletons, with the ten largest covering roughly 1.4%. Source: CD4+ or CD8+ T cells sorted from blood, taken in a trial of the OX40 agonist ivuxolimab. Every receptor here comes from an adult with an advanced solid tumor such as melanoma, head and neck, liver or kidney cancer. Both conserved end residues are part of each CDR3. D genes are given only for firm matches. Size is omitted from some rows. Given values are once, few, many or a class for expanded clones.

CDR3nt: TGCGCCAGCAGCCAAGAATTAGGAGGGATTTTCTCTGGGGCCAACGTCCTGACTTTC; CDR3aa: CASSQELGGIFSGANVLTF; abundance: NA; j_gene: TRBJ2-6; v_gene: TRBV4-3; d_gene: NA
CDR3nt: TGTGCCTGGAGTGCTGGGACAGGGGTGACTGAAGCTTTCTTT; CDR3aa: CAWSAGTGVTEAFF; abundance: NA; j_gene: TRBJ1-1; v_gene: TRBV30; d_gene: TRBD1
CDR3nt: TGTGCCAGCAGTTCCTCCGGGACACTATCTGGGGCCAACGTCCTGACTTTC; CDR3aa: CASSSSGTLSGANVLTF; abundance: NA; j_gene: TRBJ2-6; v_gene: TRBV27; d_gene: NA
CDR3nt: TGTGCCAGCAGCACGTCCCGGGACGGCAAACTGTTTTTT; CDR3aa: CASSTSRDGKLFF; abundance: NA; j_gene: TRBJ1-4; v_gene: TRBV5-6; d_gene: NA
CDR3nt: TGTGCCAGCTCACCACTTTTTGCGGGACAGGGATCCTACGAGCAGTACTTC; CDR3aa: CASSPLFAGQGSYEQYF; abundance: NA; j_gene: TRBJ2-7; v_gene: TRBV18; d_gene: TRBD1
CDR3nt: TGCGCCAGCAGCCAAGATCGGGCAGGGGGCCCCTTGGACGAGCAGTACTTC; CDR3aa: CASSQDRAGGPLDEQYF; abundance: NA; j_gene: TRBJ2-7; v_gene: TRBV4-1; d_gene: TRBD1
CDR3nt: TGCGCCAGCAGTGGATACCTCAGCGGGAGGGAGACCCAGTACTTC; CDR3aa: CASSGYLSGRETQYF; abundance: NA; j_gene: TRBJ2-5; v_gene: TRBV10-2; d_gene: TRBD2
CDR3nt: TGCGCCAGCAGCTTGGTCGGTGAAGAGACCCAGTACTTC; CDR3aa: CASSLVGEETQYF; abundance: NA; j_gene: TRBJ2-5; v_gene: TRBV5-1; d_gene: NA
CDR3nt: TGTGCCAGTAGTGAAGGACTAAGCTCCTACGAGCAGTACTTC; CDR3aa: CASSEGLSSYEQYF; abundance: once; j_gene: TRBJ2-7; v_gene: TRBV19; d_gene: NA
CDR3nt: TGTGCCAGCAGCTTTGTCGGCAACCGGGACGGCAATCAGCCCCAGCATTTT; CDR3aa: CASSFVGNRDGNQPQHF; abundance: NA; j_gene: TRBJ1-5; v_gene: TRBV12-1; d_gene: NA
CDR3nt: TGTGCCAGCAGTTTTATGCCAGGACGACCGACGGGGGAAGGCAATCAGCCCCAGCATTTT; CDR3aa: CASSFMPGRPTGEGNQPQHF; abundance: NA; j_gene: TRBJ1-5; v_gene: TRBV28; d_gene: NA
CDR3nt: TGTGCCAGCAGCTTTGGCAGCCATAACACTGAAGCTTTCTTT; CDR3aa: CASSFGSHNTEAFF; abundance: NA; j_gene: TRBJ1-1; v_gene: TRBV7-9; d_gene: NA
CDR3nt: TGTGCCAGCAGCTTAGCCCCTACGCGGCGGAATTCACCCCTCCACTTT; CDR3aa: CASSLAPTRRNSPLHF; abundance: NA; j_gene: TRBJ1-6; v_gene: TRBV7-9; d_gene: NA
CDR3nt: TGTGCCTGGAGGCTCACAGGGGGCGCTTATGAAAAACTGTTTTTT; CDR3aa: CAWRLTGGAYEKLFF; abundance: NA; j_gene: TRBJ1-4; v_gene: TRBV30; d_gene: TRBD1
CDR3nt: TGTGCCACCAGCTTTTTCAACCCCGACAGAGGGAGGGCTGAAGCTTTCTTT; CDR3aa: CATSFFNPDRGRAEAFF; abundance: NA; j_gene: TRBJ1-1; v_gene: TRBV15; d_gene: NA
CDR3nt: TGTGCCAGTAGTAAACCAAGCTTGAATTCAGATACGCAGTATTTT; CDR3aa: CASSKPSLNSDTQYF; abundance: once; j_gene: TRBJ2-3; v_gene: TRBV19; d_gene: NA
CDR3nt: TGTGCCAGCAGTTTATGGGGACAGTCCAACACCGGGGAGCTGTTTTTT; CDR3aa: CASSLWGQSNTGELFF; abundance: NA; j_gene: TRBJ2-2; v_gene: TRBV28; d_gene: TRBD1
CDR3nt: TGTGCCAGCAGCTACGGACAGGGGTACGAGTACTTC; CDR3aa: CASSYGQGYEYF; abundance: NA; j_gene: TRBJ2-7; v_gene: TRBV11-2; d_gene: TRBD1
CDR3nt: TGTGCCAGCAGCTCCCACCACCGGGGCCTAAACTACAATGAGCAGTTCTTC; CDR3aa: CASSSHHRGLNYNEQFF; abundance: NA; j_gene: TRBJ2-1; v_gene: TRBV21-1; d_gene: NA
CDR3nt: TGTGCCAGCTCACCACAGACCACAGATACGCAGTATTTT; CDR3aa: CASSPQTTDTQYF; abundance: NA; j_gene: TRBJ2-3; v_gene: TRBV18; d_gene: NA
CDR3nt: TGTGCCAGCTCACCGGGACAAAATAATTCACCCCTCCACTTT; CDR3aa: CASSPGQNNSPLHF; abundance: NA; j_gene: TRBJ1-6; v_gene: TRBV18; d_gene: NA
CDR3nt: TGTGCCTTCCGGGTCCGCGGCAATGAAAAACTGTTTTTT; CDR3aa: CAFRVRGNEKLFF; abundance: NA; j_gene: TRBJ1-4; v_gene: TRBV30; d_gene: NA
CDR3nt: TGTGCCAGCAGCTACACAAGGGGCCAAGTGAGCAAGTTCTTC; CDR3aa: CASSYTRGQVSKFF; abundance: NA; j_gene: TRBJ2-1; v_gene: TRBV13; d_gene: NA
CDR3nt: TGCGCCAGCAGCTTCACCAATGACAGGAGAACAAATGAAAAACTGTTTTTT; CDR3aa: CASSFTNDRRTNEKLFF; abundance: NA; j_gene: TRBJ1-4; v_gene: TRBV5-1; d_gene: NA
CDR3nt: TGCGCCAGCAGCCTCCCGACAGGGCCATTCAACTATGGCTACACCTTC; CDR3aa: CASSLPTGPFNYGYTF; abundance: NA; j_gene: TRBJ1-2; v_gene: TRBV5-1; d_gene: TRBD1
CDR3nt: TGCGCCAGCAGCACTGGGACTAGCGGGGGTAGCACAGATACGCAGTATTTT; CDR3aa: CASSTGTSGGSTDTQYF; abundance: NA; j_gene: TRBJ2-3; v_gene: TRBV5-1; d_gene: TRBD2
CDR3nt: TGTGCCAGCAGCTTACCCCAGCTGGAGCAGTACTTC; CDR3aa: CASSLPQLEQYF; abundance: few; j_gene: TRBJ2-7; v_gene: TRBV11-2; d_gene: NA
CDR3nt: TGTGCCAGCAGTGCACCGGGACTAGCGGGGGGTTTGAACACCGGGGAGCTGTTTTTT; CDR3aa: CASSAPGLAGGLNTGELFF; abundance: NA; j_gene: TRBJ2-2; v_gene: TRBV27; d_gene: TRBD2
CDR3nt: TGCAGCGGTCGCCTAGGCATGCATGAGTTCTTC; CDR3aa: CSGRLGMHEFF; abundance: NA; j_gene: TRBJ2-1; v_gene: TRBV29-1; d_gene: NA
CDR3nt: TGTGCCAGCAGCACCGACAGGGGTCAGCCCCAGCATTTT; CDR3aa: CASSTDRGQPQHF; abundance: NA; j_gene: TRBJ1-5; v_gene: TRBV5-4; d_gene: TRBD1
CDR3nt: TGTGCCATCAGTGCTGGGCAGGGAAGGAACTATGGCTACACCTTC; CDR3aa: CAISAGQGRNYGYTF; abundance: NA; j_gene: TRBJ1-2; v_gene: TRBV10-3; d_gene: NA
CDR3nt: TGTGCCAGCAGGTGGACTAGCGATAGCACAGATACGCAGTATTTT; CDR3aa: CASRWTSDSTDTQYF; abundance: NA; j_gene: TRBJ2-3; v_gene: TRBV6-5; d_gene: TRBD2
CDR3nt: TGTGCCAGCAGTCCGATAGGGAATTACGAGCAGTACTTC; CDR3aa: CASSPIGNYEQYF; abundance: NA; j_gene: TRBJ2-7; v_gene: TRBV6-5; d_gene: NA
CDR3nt: TGTGCCAGCAGCCCCATCAGTAGGCCCCTCCACTTT; CDR3aa: CASSPISRPLHF; abundance: NA; j_gene: TRBJ1-6; v_gene: TRBV7-2; d_gene: NA
CDR3nt: TGTGCCTGGAGTGAAGGGACCGGCAATCAGCCCCAGCATTTT; CDR3aa: CAWSEGTGNQPQHF; abundance: NA; j_gene: TRBJ1-5; v_gene: TRBV30; d_gene: NA
CDR3nt: TGTGCCAGCAGCTTGCACACAGATCAGCCCCAGCATTTT; CDR3aa: CASSLHTDQPQHF; abundance: NA; j_gene: TRBJ1-5; v_gene: TRBV9; d_gene: NA
CDR3nt: TGTGCCAGCAGGGCGAACGGCGATCAGCCCCAGCATTTT; CDR3aa: CASRANGDQPQHF; abundance: NA; j_gene: TRBJ1-5; v_gene: TRBV2; d_gene: NA
CDR3nt: TGTGCCAGCAGTAGTACAGGGGTAACTGAAGCTTTCTTT; CDR3aa: CASSSTGVTEAFF; abundance: NA; j_gene: TRBJ1-1; v_gene: TRBV6-1; d_gene: TRBD1
CDR3nt: TGTGCCAGTAGTCTAACGGCGACCTCCTACGAGCAGTACTTC; CDR3aa: CASSLTATSYEQYF; abundance: NA; j_gene: TRBJ2-7; v_gene: TRBV19; d_gene: NA
CDR3nt: TGTGCCAGCAGAGATTCGGGACTAGCAGGAGAGACCCAGTACTTC; CDR3aa: CASRDSGLAGETQYF; abundance: NA; j_gene: TRBJ2-5; v_gene: TRBV2; d_gene: TRBD2
CDR3nt: TGTGCCAGTAGTGCCACTCTACGGTATAGGGTTTCACCCCTCCACTTT; CDR3aa: CASSATLRYRVSPLHF; abundance: few; j_gene: TRBJ1-6; v_gene: TRBV19; d_gene: NA
CDR3nt: TGTGCCAGCAGTTTACCGACAGGGGGGGAGACCCAGTACTTC; CDR3aa: CASSLPTGGETQYF; abundance: few; j_gene: TRBJ2-5; v_gene: TRBV27; d_gene: TRBD1
CDR3nt: TGTGCCAGCAAGAGAGGGACAGGGAAGGGCTACACCTTC; CDR3aa: CASKRGTGKGYTF; abundance: NA; j_gene: TRBJ1-2; v_gene: TRBV27; d_gene: TRBD1
CDR3nt: TGTGCCAGCAGCTTCCCGGGGGGGAAAGCTTTCTTT; CDR3aa: CASSFPGGKAFF; abundance: NA; j_gene: TRBJ1-1; v_gene: TRBV7-3; d_gene: NA
CDR3nt: TGTGCCAGTAGTATAGATCTACCAGGGGGCGCGGGGGAGACCCAGTACTTC; CDR3aa: CASSIDLPGGAGETQYF; abundance: NA; j_gene: TRBJ2-5; v_gene: TRBV19; d_gene: TRBD1